This T cell receptor beta chain was captured by sequencing in a study of identical twins. Study-level points and caveats: The conclusions drew on cross-sectional statistical analysis instead of tracking the same donors. Reduced insertions were recorded for abundant cord blood beta clonotypes, with no such pattern in memory repertoires.

For this clonotype: Its specificity is unknown. This clone may be a read error of a much larger clone one base away.

Through template switching, a universal primer site was introduced, and the cDNA contained unique molecular identifiers. TCRdb analysed the 5' RACE reads with MiXCR anew, one entry per CDR3 protein. The sample has approximately 630,000 distinct CDR3 sequences, roughly 7.2% seen once. The V gene lost 2 bases and the J gene lost 8 bases, with 18 bases spanning the gap. CDR1 ENHRY and CDR2 SYGVKD come from the germline V gene. There are 15 residues in the CDR3. All donors were healthy Caucasians. These same records also appear under a second study, on yellow fever vaccine responses in identical twins.

This clonotype originated in a woman aged 18-30 years in good health. Sequenced input: PBMCs. The J gene is TRBJ2-5, the V gene TRBV10-3; perhaps TRBD1 as D (5 bases). The CDR3 loop is CAISEKSTGVDTQYF. Here the CDR3 DNA reads TGTGCCATCAGTGAGAAGTCAACAGGCGTGGATACCCAGTACTTC.